The present T cell receptor (beta chain) was sequenced within a study of blood T cells in healthy people across ages. General observations from the study: Expanded clonotype shifts may have been confounded, as the donors had an unknown CMV status.

A J-beta primer mix and a sample-barcoded 5' primer were used in a second PCR of about 7 to 12 cycles. A template-switch adaptor that had 12 random nucleotides put a tag on each cDNA molecule. Each single sample gave us at least 3 million CDR3-containing paired-end reads. A single record per CDR3 protein comes from TCRdb applying MiXCR to the 5' RACE reads. The sample records some 800,000 distinct CDR3 sequences, approximately 44% being singletons. Peripheral blood from each donor was collected in a volume of 8.5 to 10 milliliters. A remark on this clonotype: Its antigen is not identified.

Sequencing was done on a sample of blood. This clonotype was obtained from a man aged 60 to 69 in good health.

CDR3 loop: CASSYSAVAETQYF. The CDR3 DNA sequence: TGTGCCAGCAGTTACTCTGCCGTTGCGGAGACCCAGTACTTC. The chain couples TRBV6-6 to TRBJ2-5; no definite D call. There are 14 residues in the CDR3. Trimming cost V 0 bases and J 5 bases, with 10 bases left between them. Germline V gives CDR1 MNHNY, CDR2 SVGAGI (reference sequence).